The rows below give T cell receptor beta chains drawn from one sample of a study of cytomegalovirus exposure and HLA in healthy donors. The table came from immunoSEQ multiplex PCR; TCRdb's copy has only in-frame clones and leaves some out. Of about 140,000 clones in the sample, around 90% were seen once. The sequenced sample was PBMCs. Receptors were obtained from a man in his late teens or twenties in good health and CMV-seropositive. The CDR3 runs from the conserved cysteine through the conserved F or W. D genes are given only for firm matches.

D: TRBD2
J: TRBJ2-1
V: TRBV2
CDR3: CASSGASGRTYNEQFF

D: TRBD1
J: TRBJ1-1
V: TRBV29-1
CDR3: CSASPGTVASEAFF

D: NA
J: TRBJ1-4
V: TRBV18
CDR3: CASSPERANEKLFF

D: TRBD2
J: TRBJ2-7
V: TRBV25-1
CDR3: CASSESFGLAGTYEQYF

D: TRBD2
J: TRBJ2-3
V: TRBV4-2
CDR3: CASSQAASGGGADTQYF

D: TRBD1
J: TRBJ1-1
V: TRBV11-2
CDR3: CASSARTGSSEAFF

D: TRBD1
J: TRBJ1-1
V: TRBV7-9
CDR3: CASSPGTGLTEAFF

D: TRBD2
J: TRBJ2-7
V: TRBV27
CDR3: CASSIHSGATGYEQYF

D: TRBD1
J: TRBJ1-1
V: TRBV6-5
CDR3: CASSHRDRVGVAFF

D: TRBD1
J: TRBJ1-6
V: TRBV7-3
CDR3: CASSSSGTENSPLHF

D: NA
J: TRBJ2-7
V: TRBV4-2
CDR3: CASSQDGSGPTYEQYF

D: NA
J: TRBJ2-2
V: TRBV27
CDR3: CATLERPNTGELFF

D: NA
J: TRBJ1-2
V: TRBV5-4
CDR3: CASSLVSGEGYTF

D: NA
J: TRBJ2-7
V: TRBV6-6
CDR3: CASSGGESSYEQYF

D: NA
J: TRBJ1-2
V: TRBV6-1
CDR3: CASTGSGVVYGYTF

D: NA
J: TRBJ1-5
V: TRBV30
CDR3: CAWTGGIGNQPQHF

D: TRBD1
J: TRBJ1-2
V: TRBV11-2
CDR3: CASSLGFLVTGGGYTF

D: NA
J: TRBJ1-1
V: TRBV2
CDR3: CASSVGVNTEAFF